This paragraph covers one TCR beta chain sequence. Its specificity is unknown. The data are from a study of T-cell memory formation after mild COVID-19. General study points: Mainly CM and EM harbored the contracting CD4+ clones; mainly EMRA harbored the CD8+ ones.

The trim removed 1 base at V and 4 bases at J, leaving 5 bases unmatched. This CDR3 contains 15 residues. Germline V gene data show CDR1 as LNHNV and CDR2 as YYDKDF (reference sequence). TCRdb independently ran MiXCR on the 5' RACE reads; one entry per CDR3 protein. The sample yields 450,000 to 650,000 distinct CDR3 sequences, over 20% seen once. Sequenced material: PBMCs or a T cell subset sorted from them (not recorded which). V usage is TRBV15 and J usage is TRBJ2-3, with 7 bases fitting TRBD2. This TCR was sampled from an adult woman who had mild COVID-19 (a few samples of this study predate the infection). Cell type and time point are not known. In DNA form, the CDR3 reads TGTGCCACCAGCAGAGTCGGGAGGTCGGCAGATACGCAGTATTTT. Translated: CATSRVGRSADTQYF.